This T cell receptor (beta chain) was recovered during a study of CD8+ T cells in alopecia areata. CDR3 length equals 14 residues. CDR1 WSHSY and CDR2 SAAADI come from the germline V gene. The ends lost 2 bases at V and 2 bases at J; junction bases unmatched: 2. cDNA serving as the sequencing template came from extracted, reverse transcribed RNA. The repertoire was sequenced with immunoSEQ multiplex PCR; TCRdb's copy has only in-frame clones and lacks some. The repertoire holds over 100,000 clones, with about 50% as singletons. The chain joins TRBV10-2 to TRBJ1-2; 7 bases are shared with TRBD1. This receptor was taken from a human donor with alopecia areata. The specimen comprised CD8+ T cells sorted from blood, sampled at week 0. The CDR3 region has the DNA TGCGCCAGCAGTGAGACAGGGGAAAACTATGGCTACACCTTC. Translation gives CASSETGENYGYTF.